This T cell receptor (beta chain) appears in the sequencing data of a study of shared clonotypes between healthy human individuals. About the study: CD4 naive and memory got three plates each, CD8 naive two, CD8 memory one.

Splitting of CD4+ cells produced CD45RA+ naive and CD45RA-negative memory subsets. Germline values: CDR1 SGHDT, CDR2 YYEEEE. The V end lost 0 bases, the J end lost 2 bases, and 5 bases lay between the germline ends. This CDR3 is built from 14 residues. Only in-frame clones appear in the TCRdb table, and some are missing; sequencing was by immunoSEQ multiplex PCR. The table lists over a million clones, approximately 97% of them singletons. This clonotype was obtained from a man aged 25 to 40 in good health. This chain joins TRBV5-6 and TRBJ2-2, with D unclear. Material for sequencing was naive CD4+ T cells sorted from blood. Documented subset: CD45RA+ positively selected. CDR3 amino acids: CASSLAGNTGELFF. The CDR3 DNA reads as TGTGCCAGCAGCTTGGCGGGCAACACCGGGGAGCTGTTTTTT.